The source of this T cell receptor (beta chain) is a study of control samples from healthy donors and cancer patients. Only in-frame clones appear in the TCRdb table, and some are missing; sequencing was by immunoSEQ multiplex PCR. Found here are fewer than 200,000 clones; the top ten clones hold more than 2%. This CDR3 is 14 amino acids long. Germline V lookup: CDR1 MDHEN, CDR2 SYDVKM. Between the trimmed V and J ends, which lost 8 bases and 1 base, there was a span of 15 bases. V and J are TRBV28 and TRBJ2-7; the D gene could be TRBD1 or TRBD2 (5 bases each). The sample comprised blood. The source of this sequence is a woman in her 30s in good health. The CDR3 nucleotides read TGTGCCAGCGGCCGGGCAGGGAGATCCTACGAGCAGTACTTC. The encoded protein is CASGRAGRSYEQYF.